These T cell receptor beta chains were read from a single sample in a study of T cells in Graves' hyperthyroidism and ophthalmopathy. A single record per CDR3 protein comes from TCRdb applying MiXCR to the multiplex PCR reads. The sample has about 400,000 distinct CDR3 sequences; around a sixth are singletons. Sequenced: blood. These receptors were collected from a woman between 18 and 29 years old with Graves' hyperthyroidism. Both conserved end residues are trimmed from each CDR3.

TRBJ1-6	TRBV3-1	ASRSDRGGPPLH
TRBJ2-1	TRBV5-1	ASSPGTSGRTEQF
TRBJ2-2	TRBV27	ELCHVKRETVNTGELF
TRBJ2-4	TRBV5-1	ASSLEGAIQY
TRBJ1-1	TRBV7-2	ASSFAGREAF
TRBJ2-3	TRBV3-1	ASRKGGGGSTDTQY
TRBJ2-2	TRBV5-1	ASSFVTGNPGELF
TRBJ2-3	TRBV28	ASSFDSPSTDTQY
TRBJ2-2	TRBV3-1	VSSQNGELF
TRBJ2-4	TRBV19	ASSIQGQRGGVNIQY
TRBJ2-5	TRBV20-1	SASLYQETQY
TRBJ1-5	TRBV12-3/TRBV12-4	ASSFGTGGNQPQH
TRBJ1-2	TRBV28	ASRTDSDGYGYT
TRBJ2-1	TRBV12-5	ASGGGVEEQF
TRBJ2-1	TRBV6-1	ASSLTPSLNEQF
TRBJ1-3	TRBV12-3/TRBV12-4	ASSYRVGSGNTIY
TRBJ2-2	TRBV6-4	ASSDSLLSSGELF
TRBJ1-6	TRBV30	AWSGWSGARSPLH
TRBJ2-3	TRBV30	AWSVNARGLNTQY
TRBJ1-1	TRBV9	ASSRRGSDTEAF
TRBJ1-5	TRBV30	AWKRGSNQPQH
TRBJ1-2	TRBV6-5	ASSYRGSLGGYT
TRBJ2-2	TRBV14	ASSQVANSNTGELF
TRBJ2-5	TRBV19	ATAIAADREIQETQY
TRBJ2-1	TRBV7-9	ASSPGTAVIGDEQF
TRBJ2-1	TRBV20-1	SAREERLLNEQF
TRBJ2-3	TRBV24-1	ATSDLAGGTREDTQY
TRBJ2-1	TRBV27	ASSRRPQGASSDEQF
TRBJ2-6	TRBV12-3/TRBV12-4	ASSSDLGGSGANVLT
TRBJ2-2	TRBV3-1	ASSPGQDLNTGELF
TRBJ2-5	TRBV3-1	ASSQDRETQY
TRBJ2-7	TRBV9	ASSEGTSGGYEQY
TRBJ2-1	TRBV19	ASSIDEWGGSYNEQF
TRBJ2-7	TRBV19	ASGDGSSYEQY
TRBJ2-3	TRBV20-1	SAEAGKQY
TRBJ2-4	TRBV7-9	ASSLVGQQIKNIQY
TRBJ2-7	TRBV7-9	ASTIGGGAPSEQY
TRBJ2-1	TRBV24-1	ATKGGPYYNEQF
TRBJ2-3	TRBV5-1	ASSRTSGPNTQY
TRBJ1-5	TRBV6-1	ASSNSGQPDQPQH
TRBJ1-1	TRBV5-1	ASSLTGTGNTEAF
TRBJ1-2	TRBV30	AWSSGQGAGYT
TRBJ1-4	TRBV4-1	ASSQPWDSYEKLF
TRBJ1-1	TRBV11-3	ASSLDPSLTGGNTEAF
TRBJ1-1	TRBV28	ASSTAMNTEAF
TRBJ2-7	TRBV4-1	ASSQASAGTGVYEQY
TRBJ2-5	TRBV11-3	ASSLGDRRQETQY
TRBJ2-5	TRBV6-1	ATMDGGETQY
TRBJ1-5	TRBV12-3/TRBV12-4	ASSRKSGRDQPQH
TRBJ1-6	TRBV6-1	ASSLDRDSPLH
TRBJ1-2	TRBV18	ASSEGEDYGYT
TRBJ2-1	TRBV5-1	ASSLGQVELDEQF
TRBJ2-5	TRBV5-1	ASSPTAQNQETQY
TRBJ2-5	TRBV11-2	ASSSGPARY
TRBJ2-7	TRBV18	ASSPDSTTYEQY
TRBJ1-5	TRBV4-2	ASSQNRDRVGQPQH
TRBJ2-2	TRBV30	AWSRRGTANTGELF
TRBJ2-1	TRBV10-3	AIGGAYNEQF
TRBJ2-7	TRBV11-3	ASSLRTTYEQY